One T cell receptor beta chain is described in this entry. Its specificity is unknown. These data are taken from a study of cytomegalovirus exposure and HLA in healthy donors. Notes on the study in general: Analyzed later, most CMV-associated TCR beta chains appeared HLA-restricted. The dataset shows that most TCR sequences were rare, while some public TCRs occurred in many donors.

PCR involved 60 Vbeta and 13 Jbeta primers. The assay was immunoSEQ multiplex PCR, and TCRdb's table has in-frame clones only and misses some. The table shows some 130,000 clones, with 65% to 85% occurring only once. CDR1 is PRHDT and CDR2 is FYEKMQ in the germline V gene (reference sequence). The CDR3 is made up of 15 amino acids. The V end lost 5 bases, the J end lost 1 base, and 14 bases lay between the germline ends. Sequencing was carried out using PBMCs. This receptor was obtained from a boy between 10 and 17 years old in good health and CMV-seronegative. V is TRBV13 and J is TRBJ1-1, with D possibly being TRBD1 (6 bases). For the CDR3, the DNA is TGTGCCAGCAGCCAGTGGGGGCAGACGAACACTGAAGCTTTCTTT. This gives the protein CASSQWGQTNTEAFF.